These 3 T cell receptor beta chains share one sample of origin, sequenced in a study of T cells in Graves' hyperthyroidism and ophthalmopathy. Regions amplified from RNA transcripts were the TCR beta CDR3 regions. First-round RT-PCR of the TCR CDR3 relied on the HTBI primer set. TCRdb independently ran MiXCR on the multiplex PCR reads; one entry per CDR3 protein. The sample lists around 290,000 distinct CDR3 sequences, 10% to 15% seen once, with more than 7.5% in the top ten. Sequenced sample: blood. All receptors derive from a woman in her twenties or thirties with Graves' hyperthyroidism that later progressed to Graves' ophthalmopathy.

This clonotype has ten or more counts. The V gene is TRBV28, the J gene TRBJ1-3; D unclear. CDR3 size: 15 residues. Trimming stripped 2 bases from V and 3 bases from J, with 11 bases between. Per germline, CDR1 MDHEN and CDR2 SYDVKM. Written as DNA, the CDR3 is TGTGCCAGCAGTTTAGGCCCGTTGGGTGGAAACACCATATATTTT. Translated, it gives CASSLGPLGGNTIYF.

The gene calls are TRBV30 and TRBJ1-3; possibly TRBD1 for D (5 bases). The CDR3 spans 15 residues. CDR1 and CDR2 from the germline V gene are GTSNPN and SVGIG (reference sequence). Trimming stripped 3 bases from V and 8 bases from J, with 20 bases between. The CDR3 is CAWRPRGGAGHTIYF. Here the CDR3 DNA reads TGTGCCTGGAGACCACGGGGTGGGGCCGGGCACACCATATATTTT.

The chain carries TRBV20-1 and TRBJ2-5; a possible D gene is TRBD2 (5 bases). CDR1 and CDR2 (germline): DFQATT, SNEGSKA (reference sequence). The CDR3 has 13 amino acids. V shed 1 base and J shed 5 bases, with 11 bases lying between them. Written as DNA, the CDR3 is TGCAGTGCTAGAGTTCCCGGGGTCGAGACCCAGTACTTC. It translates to CSARVPGVETQYF.